Detailed here is one TCR beta chain. No cognate antigen has been identified for it. Per-base quality was not reported, and no clone a single base away is much larger than it. The data were obtained in a study of cytomegalovirus exposure and HLA in healthy donors (dated by TCRdb to 2016 to 2017). About the investigation overall: According to an earlier analysis of several hundred of the donors, roughly 180 million T cells yielded 90 million to 140 million unique TCR beta sequences and about 280 Gb of sequence data. About 310 gigabases of sequencing data and approximately 84 million unique TCR sequences were included in an early release covering about 620 HLA-typed donors. Of the roughly 400 genotyped donors, around 81% fell in the genetic ancestry cluster associated with self-reported Caucasian donors. The study aimed to test whether cataloging public T cell receptors could reveal signatures of past pathogen exposure. The T cell repertoires of 666 subjects were profiled by immunosequencing and related to cytomegalovirus serostatus. In addition to the first cohort of several hundred subjects, a separate validation cohort of over 90 different subjects was used. High-throughput TCR immunosequencing, statistical association of individual TCRs with disease status, and machine learning were combined to predict cytomegalovirus infection status. A later analysis re-analyzed previously published TCR beta repertoires from about 600 donors and added high-resolution HLA genotyping to study TCR occurrence patterns. Rather than drawing on any new phenotypic data, the later analysis identified candidate immune exposures from TCR beta sequences and the way those sequences occurred across donors. In an earlier analysis of roughly 600 of the donors, high-throughput TCR beta sequencing was used to judge whether each TCR beta V gene segment behaved as functional or pseudogenic. Donor age, sex, ethnicity and CMV serostatus were compiled together with the repertoire data. Genome-wide SNP genotypes for about 65% of the 666 donors were used in a later genetic analysis, which treated that subset as a discovery cohort. All discovery cohort repertoires had been generated on a single sequencing platform. Both class I and class II loci were covered by HLA typing, at four-digit resolution. The number of typed donors differed by locus: 629-630 for A, B, C, DRB1 and DQB1; approximately 540 for DQA1; around 580 for DPA1; and roughly 470 for DPB1. Because of strong linkage in the cohort, roughly 5 DR-DQ haplotypes were treated as single units for association and clustering. Across about 370 genotyped donors of the cohort, an average of about 240,000 unique TCR beta nucleotide sequences per donor were sequenced, and approximately 17% of those sequences were non-productive. On the study overall, not on this receptor specifically: Three of the identified cytomegalovirus-associated TCR beta chains were confirmed in vitro to be specific for cytomegalovirus antigens. Presence/absence analyses assumed roughly uniform sequencing depth across donors, an assumption that may not hold. A further reported finding was that TCR beta sequences accurately predicted the HLA-A and HLA-B alleles for most subjects in the first cohort. In both the original and validation cohorts, the classifier was reported to diagnose cytomegalovirus status with high specificity and sensitivity. A later genetic analysis associated a missense DCLRE1C variant with V-gene and J-gene trimming of TCR beta chains, and an independent cohort replicated the association. A cluster of highly shared sequence variants was judged likely to represent a technical artifact of the sequencing pipeline. Across donors, most TCR sequences were observed very rarely, whereas some public TCRs were present in many individuals. A later analysis found that most CMV-associated TCR beta chains appeared HLA-restricted, with HLA associations seemingly driven largely by CMV exposure. Compared with the roughly 600-donor mean, donors in an Asian-associated ancestry cluster had fewer N-insertions in productive TCRs, according to a later genetic analysis. Because counts were too low, about 18 rarely observed V segments, including chromosome 9 orphons, were excluded from the earlier analysis of some 540 of the donors. A total of 150 or so TCR beta chains were listed by the study as associated with cytomegalovirus. When HLA alleles, especially DR and DQ, strongly co-occurred, TCR associations were difficult to assign to individual alleles. In a later analysis, HLA-associated TCR beta chains were found to be more clonally expanded and to have lower generation probabilities than equally common non-associated chains. Immune exposure information for the cohort was limited to CMV serostatus. The cohort was sequenced for TCR beta chains only, and without alpha or paired-chain data the features that could be detected were limited. Some IMGT-functional V segments, including TRBV6-2 and TRBV6-3, could not be told apart with the 87-base-pair reads, so those segments were excluded. Correlated functional status among segregating V segments might reflect linkage disequilibrium, but an unknown experimental factor could not be ruled out. According to a later analysis, parvovirus B19, influenza, CMV and Epstein-Barr virus appeared linked to several top co-occurrence clusters. In an earlier analysis of roughly 500 of the donors, most TCR beta V segments appeared in productive rearrangements about 87% or about 30% of the time, broadly matching IMGT annotations. The authors suggested that the approach could potentially be generalized to other disease states and immunological phenotypes. According to a later analysis, TCR association rates differed among HLA loci, with DRB1 alleles showing the most associated TCRs and HLA-C alleles showing the fewest. In a later analysis, 15,000 to 20,000 TCR beta sequences were associated with specific HLA alleles at a false discovery rate of 0.05. HLA typing was unavailable for some donors at each locus, so association tests used only the typed subset.

The cohort was made up of about 670 healthy bone marrow donors. Cohort members were all nominally healthy when sampled, although unrecorded immune exposures were likely present. The donor tested CMV seronegative and was one of the 352 seronegative cohort members. Every donor gave a peripheral blood sample, and the peripheral blood mononuclear cells from that sample were used for TCR beta sequencing. The Qiagen DNeasy Blood Extraction Kit was used to extract genomic DNA from the blood cell samples. The library was made by the immunoSEQ multiplex PCR assay. For the multiplex PCR, a mixture combining 60 forward primers for TCR Vbeta segments and 13 reverse primers for TCR Jbeta segments was used. A multiplex PCR assay on genomic DNA amplified the CDR3 region of rearranged TCR beta genes. Amplified TCR beta libraries were sequenced as 87-base-pair reads on the Illumina HiSeq System. The paper's data handling went like this. Across the 500 to 850 repertoires, a later analysis counted 60 million to 90 million unique TCR beta chains, 9 million to 14 million of which were shared by at least two donors. To remove PCR and sequencing errors, raw reads were error-corrected and collapsed into unique sequences using a nearest-neighbor algorithm that merged closely related sequences. V, D and J gene segments were assigned by aligning CDR3 sequences to IMGT reference sequences. For a sequence to be retained, at least a six-nucleotide match to both a V gene segment and a J gene segment was required. Rearrangements were classified as productive when the CDR3 lacked stop codons and remained in frame with V and J, and all other rearrangements were classified as non-productive. Following IMGT convention, CDR3 was defined as the stretch from the second conserved V-encoded cysteine up to the conserved J-encoded phenylalanine. The earlier analysis of 450 to 750 of the donors excluded any sequence lacking an unambiguous match to a single V gene segment. In an earlier analysis of several hundred of the donors, V segments were called functional above 56.7% productive rearrangements and were called segregating when the between-donor standard deviation exceeded 5%. A statistical classification framework was built for diagnosing cytomegalovirus status from the catalog of TCR beta chain sequences. In a later analysis, TCR nucleotide sequences were compared against IMGT/GENE-DB human TR gene sequences so that V and J genes could be assigned. In a later analysis, CDR3 sequences and most-parsimonious VDJ recombination scenarios were assigned using the TCRdist pipeline. In a later analysis, each TCR beta chain was defined by its CDR3 amino acid sequence together with its V-gene family, and reads lacking a unique V-gene family were excluded. A later analysis removed 450 to 600 highly shared, low-generation-probability nucleotide sequences to deal with suspected cross-contamination and a sequencing artifact. For each public chain, a later analysis derived a clonal expansion index from normalized ranks of inferred template counts within each repertoire. Generation probabilities in a later analysis came from a VDJ recombination model fitted to out-of-frame rearrangements, and those results were checked against IGoR. A later analysis scored TCR-TCR, TCR-HLA and TCR-CMV co-occurrence with hypergeometric tests, applying a repertoire-size bias correction to TCR pairs. To estimate false discovery rates, a later analysis permuted the HLA or CMV assignments 20 times. In a later analysis, co-occurring TCRs were grouped using DBSCAN, with TCRdist sequence similarity added in when clustering inside HLA-allele-positive subsets. For co-occurrence clustering, repertoires with fewer than 30,000 or more than 120,000 public chains were excluded, along with roughly five repertoires with anomalous nucleotide sharing. TCRdb re-hosts the immuneACCESS table, in-frame sequences only. Its copies lack some clones; in the studies checked, an unresolved V gene accounts for under half of them, and the cause for the rest is not known. For V, J and clone size, that table is used; D and trimming come from the DNA. The sample table records 200,000 or so clones; 70% to 85% of these occur just once. The top ten constitute roughly 0.097% of the sample.

The CDR3 holds 13 amino acids from the cysteine to the phenylalanine. Solely the CDR3 DNA is kept, with 39 bases framed from the first base. Between the V and J ends, shortened by 3 bases and 2 bases respectively, the junction contains 6 bases. CDR1 and CDR2 (SGDLS, YYNGEE) derive from the germline V gene. The chain joins TRBV9 to TRBJ1-5; a confident D gene designation cannot be given. The specimen was PBMCs. The clonotype comes from a boy aged 2 to 9 in good health and CMV-seronegative. The CDR3 corresponds to CASSDSGNQPQHF. The DNA sequence is as follows: TGTGCCAGCAGCGACAGTGGCAATCAGCCCCAGCATTTT.